The next 25 T cell receptor beta chains were all read from a single sample in a study of blood T cell repertoires in COVID-19. Libraries were prepared by immunoSEQ multiplex PCR; TCRdb keeps only in-frame clonotypes and omits some of them. The sample consists of approximately 100,000 clones, 65% to 90% of them appearing once. The sequenced sample was PBMCs or T cells enriched from blood (not recorded which). The receptors stem from a woman aged 45 to 65 who had recovered from COVID-19.

CDR3 coding DNA: TGTGCCAGCAGCCCCGGACTAGCGGGGGTGACAGATACGCAGTATTTT. It is translated as CASSPGLAGVTDTQYF. V is TRBV11-3 and J is TRBJ2-3; the match to TRBD2 covers 13 bases. The germline V gene encodes CDR1 SGHNT and CDR2 YENEEA. The V gene end was trimmed by 5 bases and the J gene end by 3 bases; junction bases not matched to a gene: 5. CDR3 length: 16 amino acids.

This clone came up a few times. The J gene is TRBJ1-6, the V gene TRBV6-5; a possible D gene is TRBD1 (6 bases). The germline CDR1 and CDR2 sequences are MNHEY and SVGAGI. The CDR3 spans 15 residues. V lost 6 bases and J lost 7, with 16 bases in between. CDR3 bases: TGTGCCAGCAGCCGACAGGTCGGCAACAATTCACCCCTCCACTTT. Residues: CASSRQVGNNSPLHF.

This rearrangement joins TRBV9 to TRBJ2-7; TRBD2 matches at 10 bases. Germline loops: CDR1 SGDLS, CDR2 YYNGEE. V lost 4 bases and J lost 4; bases outside the gene matches: 5. The CDR3 has 14 residues. CDR3 nucleotide sequence: TGTGCCAGCAGCCCCTGGACTAGCGGTTACGAGCAGTACTTC. It encodes CASSPWTSGYEQYF.

This clone appeared a single time. The chain carries TRBV5-1 and TRBJ1-1; no firm D call. Germline V gives CDR1 SGHRS, CDR2 YFSETQ. The germline V and J ends were trimmed by 3 bases and 1 base, with 10 bases remaining between them. This CDR3 is built from 14 residues. The CDR3 nucleotides read TGCGCCAGCAGCTGGAAGTACAGGAACACTGAAGCTTTCTTT. It yields the protein CASSWKYRNTEAFF.

V gene TRBV29-1 combines with J gene TRBJ2-1; TRBD2 matches at 8 bases. This CDR3 region has 18 residues. V lost 4 bases and J lost 4; bases outside the gene matches: 18. Germline CDR1 and CDR2: SQVTM and ANQGSEA. The CDR3 nucleotides are TGCAGCGTTGCTGCCCGCGGTCGGCGGGAGGCTATATACAATGAGCAGTTCTTC. This sequence encodes CSVAARGRREAIYNEQFF.

The rearrangement links TRBV2 to TRBJ2-5; 9 bases fit TRBD1. With 5 bases clipped from V and 5 bases from J, the junction kept 6 bases outside the gene matches. The CDR3 loop spans 14 amino acids. Germline V lookup: CDR1 SNHLY, CDR2 FYNNEI. The CDR3 is CASSLQGAEETQYF. The DNA of the CDR3 is TGTGCCAGCAGTCTACAGGGGGCGGAGGAGACCCAGTACTTC.

V gene TRBV3-1 (or the pseudogene TRBV3-2) combines with J gene TRBJ1-5; D may be TRBD1 (5 bases). This CDR3 contains 15 residues. Trimming removed 1 base from V and 12 bases from J, with 19 bases in between. Germline V CDR1 and CDR2: LGHDT, YNNKEL (reference sequence). This CDR3 reads CASSQGPDKHSLQHF. CDR3 bases: TGTGCCAGCAGCCAAGGTCCGGACAAACACTCACTCCAGCATTTT.

The chain recombines TRBV9 with TRBJ1-3; D unresolved. CDR1 and CDR2 from the germline V gene are SGDLS and YYNGEE. There are 16 residues in the CDR3. The V end was cut by 0 bases, the J end by 2 bases, with 12 bases between. CDR3 protein: CASSVEVLTPGNTIYF. The CDR3 nucleotides read TGTGCCAGCAGCGTAGAAGTCCTTACACCTGGAAACACCATATATTTT. The full variable domain, rest sourced from reference TRBV9 and TRBJ1-3, is DSGVTQTPKHLITATGQRVTLRCSPRSGDLSVYWYQQSLDQGLQFLIQYYNGEERAKGNILERFSAQQFPDLHSELNLSSLELGDSALYFCASSVEVLTPGNTIYFGEGSWLTVV.

This rearrangement joins TRBV11-2 to TRBJ2-1, with 8 bases aligning to TRBD2. The V and J ends lost 2 bases and 6 bases, in that order; junction bases with no gene match: 12. Germline CDR1 reads SGHAT; CDR2 reads FQNNGV. This CDR3 has 17 amino acids. The CDR3 DNA reads as TGTGCCAGCAGCTTATCAGCGGGGGAATTGATAGGCAATGAGCAGTTCTTC. It yields the protein CASSLSAGELIGNEQFF. Full variable domain (remainder filled in from reference TRBV11-2 and TRBJ2-1): EAGVAQSPRYKIIEKRQSVAFWCNPISGHATLYWYQQILGQGPKLLIQFQNNGVVDDSQLPKDRFSAERLKGVDSTLKIQPAKLEDSAVYLCASSLSAGELIGNEQFFGPGTRLTVL.

This clone was seen many times. The chain is built from TRBV20-1 and TRBJ1-4; D ambiguous. V gave up 5 bases and J gave up 8 bases, with 6 bases separating them. From germline, CDR1 is DFQATT and CDR2 SNEGSKA (reference sequence). CDR3 length equals 10 residues. In DNA, the CDR3 is TGCAGTGCTGGTCAGGAAAAACTGTTTTTT. Residues: CSAGQEKLFF.

This sequence joins TRBV28 and TRBJ2-7, with D perhaps TRBD1 (7 bases). The CDR3 is 13 amino acids. V was pared by 10 bases and J by 2 bases, with 15 bases between. CDR1 is MDHEN and CDR2 is SYDVKM in the germline V gene. The CDR3 spells CAIAGGLTYEQYF. CDR3 DNA: TGTGCCATCGCAGGGGGACTTACCTACGAGCAGTACTTC.

Worth noting for this clone: The same CDR3 also results from other DNA sequences found in this sample. The gene calls are TRBV28 and TRBJ1-2; 8 bases match TRBD1. Per germline, CDR1 MDHEN and CDR2 SYDVKM. The CDR3 is 12 residues long. V shed 6 bases and J 8 bases; nucleotides not matched to a gene: 5. The CDR3 DNA follows: TGTGCCAGCAGCCCCGGACAGGGAGGCTACACCTTC. Translation: CASSPGQGGYTF.

The chain uses TRBV30 and TRBJ2-7; tentatively, D is TRBD1 (6 bases). The CDR3 loop spans 15 amino acids. V lost 0 bases and J 1 base, leaving 13 bases between the germline ends. The germline V gene encodes CDR1 GTSNPN and CDR2 SVGIG (reference sequence). The CDR3 loop reads CAWSVTTGFSYEQYF. The CDR3 bases are TGTGCCTGGAGTGTAACGACAGGTTTTTCCTACGAGCAGTACTTC.

The chain combines TRBV19 with TRBJ2-3; TRBD1 matches at 7 bases. The germline gives CDR1 LNHDA, CDR2 SQIVND (reference sequence). The CDR3 totals 14 residues. J was trimmed by 5 bases and V by 5 bases; bases with no gene match: 7. DNA for the CDR3: TGTGCCAGTAGTTTAAGACAGGGAAAAGATACGCAGTATTTT. Protein product: CASSLRQGKDTQYF.

The V call is TRBV11-2, the J call TRBJ1-5, with D unclear. This CDR3 has 14 amino acids. V lost 2 bases and J 0 bases, leaving 5 bases between the germline ends. Germline lookup yields CDR1 SGHAT and CDR2 FQNNGV. The CDR3 DNA is TGTGCCAGCAGCTTAACAGATAGCAATCAGCCCCAGCATTTT. Translating gives CASSLTDSNQPQHF.

V is TRBV11-1 and J is TRBJ2-2; D is perhaps TRBD1 (5 bases). Trimming stripped 4 bases from V and 6 bases from J, with 18 bases between. CDR3 length: 16 amino acids. Germline values: CDR1 SGHAT, CDR2 FQDESV (reference sequence). CDR3 residues: CASSSTRERGAGELFF. For the CDR3, the DNA is TGTGCCAGCAGCTCTACCAGGGAAAGGGGCGCCGGGGAGCTGTTTTTT.

The chain employs TRBV9 and TRBJ2-1, with TRBD2 matching 9 bases. CDR3 size: 17 residues. V lost 4 bases and J lost 0; bases outside the gene matches: 8. Germline V gene lookup returns CDR1 SGDLS and CDR2 YYNGEE. The CDR3 loop reads CASSPEGGGVSYNEQFF. CDR3 DNA: TGTGCCAGCAGCCCCGAGGGCGGGGGGGTCTCCTACAATGAGCAGTTCTTC.

The V call is TRBV10-3, the J call TRBJ2-5, with 9 bases identical to TRBD2. The trim removed 0 bases at V and 7 bases at J, leaving 9 bases unmatched. There are 16 residues in the CDR3. CDR1 and CDR2 (germline): ENHRY, SYGVKD. CDR3 sequence reads: CAISESLSGGQGTQYF. Written as DNA, the CDR3 is TGTGCCATCAGTGAGTCGTTGAGCGGGGGGCAGGGGACCCAGTACTTC.

This rearrangement joins TRBV6-5 to TRBJ1-2; D is unresolved. Trimming shortened V by 4 bases and J by 1 base, and 16 bases separated the two germline ends. The CDR3 is 16 residues long. The V gene's germline CDR1 is MNHEY and CDR2 SVGAGI. CDR3 nucleotide sequence: TGTGCCAGCAGTTCGCACGGAGCTCCGGATAACTATGGCTACACCTTC. The encoded protein is CASSSHGAPDNYGYTF.

This clone was seen a handful of times. V gene TRBV10-1 combines with J gene TRBJ2-7; TRBD1 matches 8 bases. The CDR3 contains 14 residues. After removal of 10 bases from V and 2 bases from J, the junction contained 10 bases not matched to a gene. Germline V gene sequence: CDR1 WNHNN, CDR2 SYGVQD (reference sequence). Written as DNA, the CDR3 is TGCGCCAAGACTAGTGGACAGGGTACCTACGAGCAGTACTTC. This sequence encodes CAKTSGQGTYEQYF.

V and J are TRBV2 and TRBJ2-1; 11 bases match TRBD2. The CDR3 totals 15 residues. Trimming removed 3 bases from V and 5 bases from J; junction bases left unmatched: 3. The germline V gene has CDR1 SNHLY and CDR2 FYNNEI. The CDR3 DNA follows: TGTGCCAGCAGTGAGGAGGGACTAGCGGACAATGAGCAGTTCTTC. It encodes CASSEEGLADNEQFF. Full variable domain (outside the CDR3, taken from reference TRBV2 and TRBJ2-1): EPEVTQTPSHQVTQMGQEVILRCVPISNHLYFYWYRQILGQKVEFLVSFYNNEISEKSEIFDDQFSVERPDGSNFTLKIRSTKLEDSAMYFCASSEEGLADNEQFFGPGTRLTVL.

CDR3 nucleotide sequence: TGTGCCAGCAGCGAGGACAGTAACTATGGCTACACCTTC. Translation: CASSEDSNYGYTF. The chain employs TRBV9 and TRBJ1-2; TRBD1 is a possible D gene (6 bases). In germline, CDR1 is SGDLS, CDR2 YYNGEE. Trimming left V 3 bases short and J 1 base short, with 7 bases between. The CDR3 is made up of 13 amino acids.

V gene TRBV3-1 (or the pseudogene TRBV3-2) combines with J gene TRBJ2-7; D is unresolved. Germline V gives CDR1 LGHDT, CDR2 YNNKEL (reference sequence). The CDR3 runs to 15 residues. Trimming shortened V by 0 bases and J by 6 bases, and 15 bases separated the two germline ends. The CDR3 DNA reads TGTGCCAGCAGCCAAGAGGAGACTTCTGGCGGCGAGCAGTACTTC. It specifies CASSQEETSGGEQYF.

The chain has TRBV19 and TRBJ2-5, with TRBD2 as a possible D gene (5 bases). CDR3 length: 15 amino acids. CDR1 is LNHDA, CDR2 SQIVND, per germline (reference sequence). V lost 7 bases to trimming and J lost 3 bases, with 18 bases between them. CDR3 in amino acids: CASTHTDGVKETQYF. CDR3 sequence (DNA): TGTGCCAGTACCCATACGGACGGGGTCAAAGAGACCCAGTACTTC.

The chain couples TRBV11-2 to TRBJ1-2; the match to TRBD1 covers 7 bases. This CDR3 is built from 17 residues. From germline, CDR1 is SGHAT and CDR2 FQNNGV. With V trimmed by 5 bases and J by 2 bases, 14 bases remained unmatched. The CDR3 bases are TGTGCCAGCAGCGTCATGAAACTGGGACAGAAAAACTATGGCTACACCTTC. It is translated as CASSVMKLGQKNYGYTF.